What follows describes a single T cell receptor beta chain. This entry is derived from a study of PD-L1 blockade in urothelial cancer. The time point: peripheral blood 6 weeks after treatment start. The germline CDR1 and CDR2 sequences are SGHRS and YFSETQ. The ends were cut back, 4 bases at V and 0 bases at J, with 13 bases in the middle. The CDR3 contains 15 residues. Method: immunoSEQ multiplex PCR; TCRdb's copy keeps in-frame clones and lacks some. The repertoire holds about 76,000 clones, 75% to 95% seen once, with around 0.87% in the top ten. The chain is built from TRBV5-1 and TRBJ1-1, with D tentatively TRBD1 (5 bases). This TCR came from a woman older than 75 with urothelial cancer. This sample comprised PBMCs, obtained around atezolizumab (anti-PD-L1) treatment. The chain's CDR3 is CASSRRGGLNTEAFF. DNA for the CDR3: TGCGCCAGCAGCAGAAGGGGCGGACTGAACACTGAAGCTTTCTTT.